Listed here are 28 T cell receptor beta chains from one sample, sequenced in a study of cytomegalovirus exposure and HLA in healthy donors. Sequenced by immunoSEQ multiplex PCR; TCRdb stores in-frame clones only, minus some. The repertoire holds tens of thousands of clones, about 93% seen once, with 3.2% in the top ten. Sequenced: PBMCs. The receptors stem from a young woman in good health and CMV-seropositive.

This clone was counted a few times. The rearrangement joins TRBV27 to TRBJ1-1; 11 bases line up with TRBD1. Trimming removed 5 bases from V and 0 bases from J; junction bases left unmatched: 5. CDR3 length equals 16 residues. The V gene's germline CDR1 is MNHEY and CDR2 SMNVEV (reference sequence). The CDR3 coding sequence is TGTGCCAGCAGTAGGACAGGGGGCGAGATGAACACTGAAGCTTTCTTT. This encodes CASSRTGGEMNTEAFF.

This chain connects TRBV10-3 to TRBJ1-3; D remains unclear. This CDR3 comprises 14 residues. The V end was cut by 11 bases, the J end by 4 bases, with 18 bases between. Germline CDR1 is ENHRY and CDR2 is SYGVKD. CDR3 nucleotide sequence: TGTGCCTCGGGGAGGACTCGTTGGGGAAACACCATATATTTT. Protein sequence: CASGRTRWGNTIYF.

The gene calls are TRBV29-1 and TRBJ1-2, with 7 nucleotides matching TRBD1. The trim removed 2 bases at V and 7 bases at J, leaving 4 bases unmatched. Germline loops: CDR1 SQVTM, CDR2 ANQGSEA. This CDR3 spans 12 amino acids. The chain's CDR3 is CSVESAGGGYTF. In nucleotides, the CDR3 is TGCAGCGTTGAAAGTGCAGGGGGTGGCTACACCTTC.

J is TRBJ2-1 and V is TRBV5-1; 13 nucleotides agree with TRBD2. The CDR3 is made up of 15 amino acids. Germline lookup yields CDR1 SGHRS and CDR2 YFSETQ. With V trimmed by 2 bases and J by 5 bases, 1 base remained unmatched. The CDR3, as DNA: TGCGCCAGCAGCTTACTAGCGGGGGGGAACAATGAGCAGTTCTTC. Its translation: CASSLLAGGNNEQFF.

The chain carries TRBV10-3 and TRBJ2-3; 9 bases map to TRBD1. The V segment lost 5 bases and the J segment 1 base; nucleotides outside the gene matches: 4. CDR1 is ENHRY, CDR2 SYGVKD, per germline. CDR3 length: 15 amino acids. The CDR3 loop is CAISPRDRGTDTQYF. Here the CDR3 DNA reads TGTGCCATCAGTCCCCGGGACAGGGGCACAGATACGCAGTATTTT.

This clone was seen a single time. The chain recombines TRBV30 with TRBJ2-7; 8 nucleotides align to TRBD1. Per germline, CDR1 GTSNPN and CDR2 SVGIG (reference sequence). CDR3 length: 11 amino acids. Trimming cost V 3 bases and J 9 bases; bases outside gene matches: 4. The CDR3: CAWSTGQGQYF. The CDR3 DNA reads as TGTGCCTGGAGCACAGGACAGGGGCAGTACTTC.

The chain links TRBV28 to TRBJ1-2, with 7 bases matching TRBD1. This CDR3 has 14 residues. Germline CDR1 reads MDHEN; CDR2 reads SYDVKM. V trimming: 4 bases; J trimming: 4 bases; junction bases outside the gene matches: 6. CDR3 in amino acids: CASSYQGVSYGYTF. The CDR3 nucleotides are TGTGCCAGCAGTTACCAGGGGGTATCCTATGGCTACACCTTC.

This chain joins TRBV6-1 and TRBJ1-1, with 7 bases aligning to TRBD1. CDR1 is MNHNS and CDR2 is SASEGT in the germline V gene. This CDR3 region has 14 residues. V trimming: 3 bases; J trimming: 0 bases; junction bases outside the gene matches: 1. CDR3 sequence: CASSEGQLNTEAFF. The CDR3 DNA follows: TGTGCCAGCAGTGAGGGACAGCTGAACACTGAAGCTTTCTTT.

The chain links TRBV6-6 to TRBJ2-5, with TRBD1 as a possible D gene (7 bases). The CDR3 runs to 15 residues. Germline V gene sequence: CDR1 MNHNY, CDR2 SVGAGI (reference sequence). Between the trimmed V and J ends, which lost 2 bases and 7 bases, there was a span of 17 bases. This CDR3 reads CASSYRGTDMSTQYF. The CDR3 DNA follows: TGTGCCAGCAGTTACCGGGGGACAGATATGTCGACCCAGTACTTC.

This clone was recorded only once. V usage is TRBV28 and J usage is TRBJ1-4; D perhaps matches TRBD1 (5 bases). The germline gives CDR1 MDHEN, CDR2 SYDVKM. V was pared by 6 bases and J by 5 bases, with 19 bases between. The CDR3 runs 16 residues. The CDR3 loop is CASSLDSEGLNEKLFF. The CDR3 bases are TGTGCCAGCAGCCTAGACAGCGAGGGACTCAATGAAAAACTGTTTTTT.

This clone was counted a single time. The chain's CDR3 is CASSFHLNTEAFF. CDR3 DNA: TGTGCCAGCAGCTTTCATTTGAACACTGAAGCTTTCTTT. J is TRBJ1-1 and V is TRBV7-2; no firm D call. The V end was cut by 3 bases, the J end by 0 bases, with 5 bases between. This CDR3 is 13 amino acids long. Germline V CDR1 and CDR2: SGHTA, FQGNSA.

The genes are TRBV10-1 and TRBJ2-7; D may be TRBD1 (7 bases). CDR1 and CDR2 from the germline V gene are WNHNN and SYGVQD (reference sequence). The CDR3 covers 13 residues. The V gene lost 5 bases and the J gene lost 9 bases, with 17 bases spanning the gap. The CDR3 nucleotides read TGCGCCAGCAGTAAAGAACGACAGGGAGGGCAGTACTTC. Residues: CASSKERQGGQYF.

The rearrangement links TRBV9 to TRBJ2-1; weak D call: TRBD1 (6 bases). CDR3 length equals 17 residues. V lost 0 bases, J lost 8 bases, and 21 bases lay in between. The V gene's germline CDR1 is SGDLS and CDR2 YYNGEE. CDR3 nucleotides: TGTGCCAGCAGCGTAGCTCCTGGGCTGCATGGGGGCCATGAGCAGTTCTTC. Protein: CASSVAPGLHGGHEQFF.

The chain carries TRBV19 and TRBJ2-7, with 10 bases lining up with TRBD1. Germline V gives CDR1 LNHDA, CDR2 SQIVND (reference sequence). The CDR3 runs to 15 residues. V shed 6 bases, J shed 6 bases, and the junction held 11 bases outside the gene matches. CDR3: CASSQRTGGIGEQYF. The CDR3 DNA reads as TGTGCCAGTAGCCAAAGGACAGGGGGAATAGGCGAGCAGTACTTC. Looking up the rest from reference TRBV19 and TRBJ2-7 gives the full variable domain: DGGITQSPKYLFRKEGQNVTLSCEQNLNHDAMYWYRQDPGQGLRLIYYSQIVNDFQKGDIAEGYSVSREKKESFPLTVTSAQKNPTAFYLCASSQRTGGIGEQYFGPGTRLTVT.

This chain joins TRBV6-6 and TRBJ2-3; the D gene is possibly TRBD1 (7 bases). The CDR3 extends over 16 amino acids. Trimming took off 3 bases at V and 4 bases at J, with 17 bases between the two ends. Germline values: CDR1 MNHNY, CDR2 SVGAGI (reference sequence). This chain's CDR3 is CASSYSHIRGADTQYF. The CDR3 DNA reads as TGTGCCAGCAGTTATAGCCACATCAGGGGGGCAGATACGCAGTATTTT.

The chain links TRBV7-2 to TRBJ1-2, with D possibly being TRBD1 (6 bases). The CDR3 consists of 15 residues. V gave up 5 bases and J gave up 1 base, with 14 bases separating them. Germline V lookup: CDR1 SGHTA, CDR2 FQGNSA. The CDR3 DNA reads as TGTGCCAGCAGCGCCCCGGACAGTCTTAACTATGGCTACACCTTC. It translates to CASSAPDSLNYGYTF.

The V and J genes are TRBV14 and TRBJ2-7; the D gene is possibly TRBD1 (7 bases). The germline V gene has CDR1 SGHDN and CDR2 FVKESK. This CDR3 is built from 14 residues. Trimming pared 4 bases from V and 4 bases from J, leaving 14 bases between. The chain's CDR3 is CASSLRDSPYEQYF. The CDR3 DNA sequence: TGTGCCAGCAGCCTGCGGGACAGCCCATACGAGCAGTACTTC.

The CDR3 nucleotides read TGTGCCAGCAGCATGGGACTAGCGGGGACCTACGAGCAGTACTTC. It yields the protein CASSMGLAGTYEQYF. The chain is built from TRBV7-9 and TRBJ2-7; TRBD2 agrees at 13 bases. V trimming: 5 bases; J trimming: 2 bases; junction bases outside the gene matches: 3. The CDR3 covers 15 residues. Germline CDR1 and CDR2: SEHNR and FQNEAQ (reference sequence).

The J gene is TRBJ1-5, the V gene TRBV19; a weak D match, TRBD1 (5 bases). CDR1 is LNHDA, CDR2 SQIVND, per germline (reference sequence). The CDR3 runs 14 residues. Trimming cost V 1 base and J 6 bases, with 10 bases left between them. The CDR3 DNA follows: TGTGCCAGTAGTATAGGCAGGGAGGGTCAGCCCCAGCATTTT. Encoded protein: CASSIGREGQPQHF. The whole variable domain, remainder taken from reference TRBV19 and TRBJ1-5, is DGGITQSPKYLFRKEGQNVTLSCEQNLNHDAMYWYRQDPGQGLRLIYYSQIVNDFQKGDIAEGYSVSREKKESFPLTVTSAQKNPTAFYLCASSIGREGQPQHFGDGTRLSIL.

J is TRBJ1-4 and V is TRBV9, with TRBD1 identical over 7 bases. Per the germline V gene, CDR1 is SGDLS and CDR2 is YYNGEE. J was trimmed by 8 bases and V by 4 bases; bases with no gene match: 8. This CDR3 spans 14 amino acids. The CDR3 loop reads CASSTGQVEEKLFF. CDR3 bases: TGTGCCAGCAGCACCGGACAGGTTGAAGAAAAACTGTTTTTT.

The rearrangement joins TRBV7-2 to TRBJ1-5, with D hard to call. V lost 1 base to trimming and J lost 4 bases, with 8 bases between them. The germline CDR1 and CDR2 sequences are SGHTA and FQGNSA. This CDR3 has 14 residues. In nucleotides, the CDR3 is TGTGCCAGCAGCTTAGACCGGACTAATCAGCCCCAGCATTTT. Residues: CASSLDRTNQPQHF.

This sequence joins TRBV28 and TRBJ2-7; D is perhaps TRBD1 (6 bases). The ends were cut back, 3 bases at V and 0 bases at J, with 9 bases in the middle. CDR1 is MDHEN, CDR2 SYDVKM, per germline. This CDR3 has 14 amino acids. This chain's CDR3 is CASSFQGNSYEQYF. The CDR3 nucleotides read TGTGCCAGCAGTTTTCAGGGGAACTCCTACGAGCAGTACTTC.

The chain is built from TRBV19 and TRBJ1-5, with no clear D. Trimming shortened V by 7 bases and J by 4 bases, and 8 bases separated the two germline ends. The V gene's germline CDR1 is LNHDA and CDR2 SQIVND (reference sequence). This CDR3 contains 12 residues. CDR3 loop: CASTSKNQPQHF. CDR3 in DNA: TGTGCCAGTACCTCTAAAAATCAGCCCCAGCATTTT.

This chain joins TRBV4-1 and TRBJ1-2; D is perhaps TRBD1 (5 bases). Trimming shortened V by 0 bases and J by 5 bases, and 16 bases separated the two germline ends. The CDR3 loop spans 16 amino acids. Germline assignment: CDR1 MGHRA and CDR2 YSYEKL. The CDR3 DNA is TGCGCCAGCAGCCAAGATTGGGCCCTGGGGGGATATGGCTACACCTTC. It yields the protein CASSQDWALGGYGYTF.

This clone has just one count. This chain uses TRBV4-3 with TRBJ1-2, with 8 bases lining up with TRBD1. V shed 4 bases, J shed 5 bases, and the junction held 6 bases outside the gene matches. The CDR3 runs to 14 residues. Per germline, CDR1 LGHNA and CDR2 YSLEER. The CDR3 sequence: CASSRSGQGYGYTF. CDR3 nucleotides: TGCGCCAGCAGCCGAAGCGGACAGGGTTATGGCTACACCTTC.

The genes are TRBV19 and TRBJ2-1; 14 bases are a match to TRBD2. The germline gives CDR1 LNHDA, CDR2 SQIVND (reference sequence). The ends lost 10 bases at V and 7 bases at J; junction bases unmatched: 6. This CDR3 is 14 amino acids long. The CDR3 DNA reads TGTGCCATAGGGACTAGCGGGAGTGGTAATGAGCAGTTCTTC. Translated: CAIGTSGSGNEQFF.

This chain connects TRBV7-3 to TRBJ2-1; TRBD1 is a possible D gene (6 bases). Trimming removed 5 bases at V and 9 bases at J, with 17 bases between. CDR1 SGHTA and CDR2 FQGTGA come from the germline V gene. The CDR3 is made up of 14 amino acids. The CDR3 region has the DNA TGTGCCAGCAGCCCTACCAATCAGGGGACTGAGCAGTTCTTC. Its protein product is CASSPTNQGTEQFF.

The genes are TRBV28 and TRBJ2-7, with D perhaps matching TRBD2 (6 bases). The CDR3 contains 16 residues. The germline gives CDR1 MDHEN, CDR2 SYDVKM. V lost 6 bases to trimming and J lost 2 bases, with 20 bases between them. The CDR3 here is CASSPTPGRGTYEQYF. As DNA, the CDR3 is TGTGCCAGCAGCCCCACTCCGGGACGGGGGACCTACGAGCAGTACTTC.